The 31 T cell receptor beta chains in this list originate from one sample, sequenced in a study of blood T cell repertoires in COVID-19. Data came from immunoSEQ multiplex PCR; TCRdb stores just in-frame clones and leaves some out. The sample has 150,000 to 200,000 clones; around four fifths are singletons. Sequencing input: peripheral blood. The origin of the receptors is an elderly woman with acute or convalescent COVID-19.

J is TRBJ1-5 and V is TRBV6-5; no reliable D call. V dropped 11 bases and J dropped 0 bases, with 11 bases sitting between them. The CDR3 runs to 13 residues. In germline, CDR1 is MNHEY, CDR2 SVGAGI. CDR3 in amino acids: CAAAVYSNQPQHF. The CDR3 nucleotides are TGTGCCGCCGCGGTTTATAGCAATCAGCCCCAGCATTTT.

This chain uses TRBV18 with TRBJ1-5; 7 bases agree with TRBD1. The CDR3 runs 17 residues. V lost 5 bases to trimming and J lost 2 bases; unmatched junction nucleotides: 12. Germline CDR1 is KGHSH and CDR2 is LQKENI. CDR3 DNA sequence: TGTGCCAGCTCATTCTTCGCCGGGCAGGGGGGCAATCAGCCCCAGCATTTT. Encoded protein: CASSFFAGQGGNQPQHF. The full variable domain, with the rest looked up from reference TRBV18 and TRBJ1-5, is NAGVMQNPRHLVRRRGQEARLRCSPMKGHSHVYWYRQLPEEGLKFMVYLQKENIIDESGMPKERFSAEFPKEGPSILRIQQVVRGDSAAYFCASSFFAGQGGNQPQHFGDGTRLSIL.

Here the CDR3 reads CASSHNSGTSGQETQYF. As DNA, the CDR3 is TGTGCCAGCAGCCATAATTCCGGGACTAGCGGTCAAGAGACCCAGTACTTC. The chain combines TRBV7-6 with TRBJ2-5, with 11 bases identical to TRBD2. Germline lookup yields CDR1 SGHVS and CDR2 FNYEAQ. The CDR3 sequence is 17 residues long. J lost 2 bases, V lost 5 bases, and 10 bases had no gene match.

The chain has TRBV11-2 and TRBJ2-2, with 7 positions matching TRBD2. The CDR3 loop spans 13 amino acids. From germline, CDR1 is SGHAT and CDR2 FQNNGV. With 5 bases clipped from V and 7 bases from J, the junction kept 4 bases outside the gene matches. The CDR3 spells CASSRPGGGELFF. DNA of the CDR3: TGTGCCAGCAGCCGCCCGGGGGGCGGGGAGCTGTTTTTT.

V usage is TRBV9 and J usage is TRBJ2-1; D might be TRBD1 (5 bases). This CDR3 region has 16 residues. Germline V gene lookup returns CDR1 SGDLS and CDR2 YYNGEE. V gave up 1 base and J gave up 0 bases, with 11 bases separating them. For the CDR3, the DNA is TGTGCCAGCAGCGTACTCGGACACAGCTCCTACAATGAGCAGTTCTTC. This codes for CASSVLGHSSYNEQFF.

The chain carries TRBV5-4 and TRBJ2-3; 9 bases agree with TRBD2. Germline trimming cut 5 bases from V and 0 bases from J; bases unmatched to any gene: 4. Germline-derived CDR1 and CDR2 are SGHNT and YYREEE (reference sequence). This CDR3 is built from 15 residues. The CDR3 spells CASSSTSGSTDTQYF. CDR3 nucleotides: TGTGCCAGCAGTTCAACTAGCGGGAGCACAGATACGCAGTATTTT. The entire variable domain, with the rest obtained from reference TRBV5-4 and TRBJ2-3, is as follows: ETGVTQSPTHLIKTRGQQVTLRCSSQSGHNTVSWYQQALGQGPQFIFQYYREEENGRGNFPPRFSGLQFPNYSSELNVNALELDDSALYLCASSSTSGSTDTQYFGPGTRLTVL.

This chain uses TRBV25-1 with TRBJ2-1, with D hard to call. CDR1 is MGHDK, CDR2 SYGVNS, per germline. Trimming cost V 3 bases and J 0 bases, with 9 bases left between them. This CDR3 region has 15 residues. CDR3 sequence (DNA): TGTGCCAGCAGTGATGACTCCCGCTCCTACAATGAGCAGTTCTTC. Amino acids: CASSDDSRSYNEQFF.

V is TRBV5-1 and J is TRBJ1-2; 7 bases are shared with TRBD1. Trimming cost V 0 bases and J 3 bases; bases outside gene matches: 8. The germline gives CDR1 SGHRS, CDR2 YFSETQ. The CDR3 sequence is 16 residues long. The CDR3 coding sequence is TGCGCCAGCAGCTTGGGACAGGGTTTCCGTGACTATGGCTACACCTTC. This encodes CASSLGQGFRDYGYTF.

The chain joins TRBV10-2 to TRBJ2-7, with 9 bases identical to TRBD2. The CDR3 is 15 residues long. J was trimmed by 5 bases and V by 2 bases; bases with no gene match: 7. Per the germline V gene, CDR1 is WSHSY and CDR2 is SAAADI. CDR3 residues: CASSEEASGTDEQYF. CDR3 bases: TGCGCCAGCAGTGAGGAGGCTAGCGGGACGGACGAGCAGTACTTC.

The chain combines TRBV15 with TRBJ2-6; D is uncertain. V was clipped by 1 base and J by 0 bases, with 10 bases between them. Germline-derived CDR1 and CDR2 are LNHNV and YYDKDF (reference sequence). The CDR3 totals 17 residues. CDR3 nucleotides: TGTGCCACCAGCAGAGGTAGAGTCGTCTCTGGGGCCAACGTCCTGACTTTC. Its translation: CATSRGRVVSGANVLTF. Based on the CDR3 plus reference TRBV15 and TRBJ2-6, the full variable domain is DAMVIQNPRYQVTQFGKPVTLSCSQTLNHNVMYWYQQKSSQAPKLLFHYYDKDFNNEADTPDNFQSRRPNTSFCFLDIRSPGLGDTAMYLCATSRGRVVSGANVLTFGAGSRLTVL.

The V call is TRBV7-9, the J call TRBJ1-2; D may be TRBD1 (5 bases). The V end was cut by 1 base, the J end by 4 bases, with 13 bases between. The CDR3 extends over 15 amino acids. In germline, CDR1 is SEHNR, CDR2 FQNEAQ (reference sequence). CDR3 DNA: TGTGCCAGCAGCTTAGGAGACCAGGGAATCTATGGCTACACCTTC. Amino acid sequence: CASSLGDQGIYGYTF.

V gene TRBV7-2 combines with J gene TRBJ2-3; TRBD2 matches at 8 bases. V shed 1 base, J shed 5 bases, and the junction held 8 bases outside the gene matches. This CDR3 has 16 residues. In germline, CDR1 is SGHTA, CDR2 FQGNSA. In nucleotides, the CDR3 is TGTGCCAGCAGCTTAGTCCGGCTAGCGGGCCGAGATACGCAGTATTTT. Translating it yields CASSLVRLAGRDTQYF.

V usage is TRBV6-1 and J usage is TRBJ2-3; D not resolved. Germline V gene data show CDR1 as MNHNS and CDR2 as SASEGT. CDR3 length: 15 amino acids. The V and J ends lost 1 base and 0 bases respectively, with 8 bases between them. The CDR3 nucleotides read TGTGCCAGCAGTGAAGGTATACTGAGCACAGATACGCAGTATTTT. It translates to CASSEGILSTDTQYF.

At least ten counts were recorded for this clone. The chain links TRBV3-1 (or the pseudogene TRBV3-2) to TRBJ1-4; TRBD1 matches 10 bases. Germline V gene lookup returns CDR1 LGHDT and CDR2 YNNKEL (reference sequence). This CDR3 is 16 amino acids long. With 1 base clipped from V and 5 bases from J, the junction kept 4 bases outside the gene matches. The CDR3 protein is CASSQVAGQGNEKLFF. CDR3 DNA: TGTGCCAGCAGCCAAGTTGCGGGACAGGGGAATGAAAAACTGTTTTTT.

The chain joins TRBV2 to TRBJ2-1; 9 bases line up with TRBD2. This CDR3 has 17 amino acids. The germline gives CDR1 SNHLY, CDR2 FYNNEI. Trimming took 6 bases from V and 5 from J; bases not matched to a gene: 14. The CDR3 DNA sequence: TGTGCCAGCAGCAGAGAAGATAGCGGGAGAGGCAACAATGAGCAGTTCTTC. It codes for CASSREDSGRGNNEQFF.

The chain combines TRBV4-1 with TRBJ1-2; D not certain. The CDR3 is made up of 13 amino acids. In germline, CDR1 is MGHRA, CDR2 YSYEKL. V was clipped by 5 bases and J by 4 bases, with 11 bases between them. This CDR3 is CASSLGGFYGYTF. The CDR3 nucleotides read TGCGCCAGCAGCTTAGGAGGATTCTATGGCTACACCTTC.

The CDR3 DNA reads as TGCGCCAGCAGCCCGACTTCCTCTTCGGGGACTGAAGCTTTCTTT. It yields the protein CASSPTSSSGTEAFF. The chain links TRBV5-1 to TRBJ1-1; D call uncertain. Deletions cut 4 bases from V and 5 bases from J, with 18 bases between. CDR1 is SGHRS and CDR2 is YFSETQ in the germline V gene. The CDR3 runs to 15 residues. Using reference TRBV5-1 and TRBJ1-1 for the parts outside the CDR3, the full variable domain is KAGVTQTPRYLIKTRGQQVTLSCSPISGHRSVSWYQQTPGQGLQFLFEYFSETQRNKGNFPGRFSGRQFSNSRSEMNVSTLELGDSALYLCASSPTSSSGTEAFFGQGTRLTVV.

This sequence joins TRBV25-1 and TRBJ1-1; TRBD1 matches at 8 bases. After removal of 5 bases from V and 1 base from J, the junction contained 3 bases not matched to a gene. Germline loops: CDR1 MGHDK, CDR2 SYGVNS. The CDR3 contains 14 residues. The CDR3 loop reads CASSKGQENTEAFF. CDR3 in DNA: TGTGCCAGCAGTAAGGGACAGGAGAACACTGAAGCTTTCTTT.

The genes are TRBV4-2 and TRBJ1-2; D not certain. V lost 0 bases to trimming and J lost 2 bases, with 7 bases between them. CDR3 length: 14 residues. Germline V CDR1 and CDR2: LGHNA, YNFKEQ. The chain's CDR3 is CASSQDGQNYGYTF. CDR3 nucleotides: TGTGCCAGCAGCCAAGATGGGCAGAACTATGGCTACACCTTC.

The chain carries TRBV5-1 and TRBJ1-1, with TRBD1 identical over 7 bases. Trimming at V came to 3 bases and at J to 1 base, leaving 3 bases not matched to a gene. Per the germline V gene, CDR1 is SGHRS and CDR2 is YFSETQ. The CDR3 is made up of 14 amino acids. The CDR3 DNA reads as TGCGCCAGCAGCTCCGGGACAGAGAACACTGAAGCTTTCTTT. It codes for CASSSGTENTEAFF.

The V call is TRBV6-5, the J call TRBJ1-2; 9 bases match TRBD1. Germline CDR1 MNHEY, CDR2 SVGAGI. J gave up 3 bases and V 6 bases, and 5 bases lay outside the gene matches. This CDR3 is built from 14 residues. For the CDR3, the DNA is TGTGCCAGCAGATCGACAGGGGGGGACTATGGCTACACCTTC. It yields the protein CASRSTGGDYGYTF.

This sequence joins TRBV14 and TRBJ2-1; D perhaps matches TRBD1 (5 bases). Germline lookup yields CDR1 SGHDN and CDR2 FVKESK. The CDR3 has 13 amino acids. Trimming removed 3 bases from V and 6 bases from J, with 9 bases in between. The chain's CDR3 is CASSQLRGNEQFF. CDR3 nucleotide sequence: TGTGCCAGCAGCCAGCTAAGGGGCAATGAGCAGTTCTTC.

V usage is TRBV7-9 and J usage is TRBJ1-4, with 8 bases fitting TRBD1. The CDR3 consists of 14 residues. The trim removed 4 bases at V and 7 bases at J, leaving 5 bases unmatched. Germline values: CDR1 SEHNR, CDR2 FQNEAQ (reference sequence). CDR3 sequence reads: CASSWTGSGEKLFF. In DNA form, the CDR3 reads TGTGCCAGCAGCTGGACAGGGAGCGGTGAAAAACTGTTTTTT.

CDR3 region: CASSLSGRLNTEAFF. For the CDR3, the DNA is TGTGCCAGCAGTTTAAGCGGCAGGCTGAACACTGAAGCTTTCTTT. This chain connects TRBV27 to TRBJ1-1; D unresolved. Germline V gene data show CDR1 as MNHEY and CDR2 as SMNVEV (reference sequence). The CDR3 has 15 residues. V lost 2 bases and J 0 bases, leaving 10 bases between the germline ends.

The V and J genes are TRBV6-5 and TRBJ2-3; D is perhaps TRBD1 (6 bases). Germline CDR1 reads MNHEY; CDR2 reads SVGAGI. This CDR3 region has 13 residues. The V gene lost 4 bases and the J gene lost 3 bases, with 8 bases spanning the gap. CDR3: CASSFTGTDTQYF. The CDR3 nucleotides are TGTGCCAGCAGTTTCACAGGGACAGATACGCAGTATTTT.

The chain couples TRBV10-3 to TRBJ2-3; 9 positions match TRBD2. V lost 10 bases and J lost 1; bases outside the gene matches: 3. The CDR3 spans 13 residues. Germline V lookup: CDR1 ENHRY, CDR2 SYGVKD. The DNA of the CDR3 is TGTGCCACTTTAGCGGGAGGCACAGATACGCAGTATTTT. As protein: CATLAGGTDTQYF.

The CDR3 loop is CASRNRAYQPQHF. CDR3 in DNA: TGTGCCAGCAGGAACAGGGCCTATCAGCCCCAGCATTTT. This chain connects TRBV2 to TRBJ1-5, with a weak D call TRBD1 (6 bases). The CDR3 consists of 13 residues. The V gene's germline CDR1 is SNHLY and CDR2 FYNNEI. The V gene lost 6 bases and the J gene lost 5 bases, with 11 bases spanning the gap.

V gene TRBV7-2 combines with J gene TRBJ2-3; no definite D call. The CDR3 covers 15 residues. CDR1 is SGHTA and CDR2 is FQGNSA in the germline V gene. V gave up 2 bases and J gave up 6 bases, with 15 bases separating them. The CDR3 DNA is TGTGCCAGCAGCTTATTGGGCCATACGAGCGATACGCAGTATTTT. Translation gives CASSLLGHTSDTQYF. The whole variable domain, filled in from reference TRBV7-2 and TRBJ2-3, reads GAGVSQSPSNKVTEKGKDVELRCDPISGHTALYWYRQSLGQGLEFLIYFQGNSAPDKSGLPSDRFSAERTGGSVSTLTIQRTQQEDSAVYLCASSLLGHTSDTQYFGPGTRLTVL.

This chain connects TRBV7-9 to TRBJ2-1, with TRBD1 matching 7 bases. The CDR3 has 17 residues. V lost 5 bases to trimming and J lost 0 bases; unmatched junction nucleotides: 10. Per the germline V gene, CDR1 is SEHNR and CDR2 is FQNEAQ (reference sequence). Here the CDR3 reads CASSPDPGQRSYNEQFF. As DNA, the CDR3 is TGTGCCAGCAGCCCCGACCCGGGACAGCGCTCCTACAATGAGCAGTTCTTC.

The chain uses TRBV5-4 and TRBJ2-1; 8 nucleotides line up with TRBD2. The CDR3 has 16 amino acids. Germline CDR1 reads SGHNT; CDR2 reads YYREEE (reference sequence). Trimming removed 4 bases from V and 4 bases from J; junction bases left unmatched: 10. The CDR3 here is CASSGGGRPIYNEQFF. The CDR3 coding sequence is TGTGCCAGCAGCGGCGGGGGGAGGCCCATATACAATGAGCAGTTCTTC.

The chain employs TRBV3-1 (or the pseudogene TRBV3-2) and TRBJ2-3; 7 bases agree with TRBD2. Trimming removed 2 bases from V and 0 bases from J; junction bases left unmatched: 11. The CDR3 extends over 18 amino acids. Germline CDR1 reads LGHDT; CDR2 reads YNNKEL (reference sequence). CDR3 sequence reads: CASSQSLPAGASTDTQYF. In nucleotides, the CDR3 is TGTGCCAGCAGCCAATCCCTTCCTGCGGGAGCGAGCACAGATACGCAGTATTTT.